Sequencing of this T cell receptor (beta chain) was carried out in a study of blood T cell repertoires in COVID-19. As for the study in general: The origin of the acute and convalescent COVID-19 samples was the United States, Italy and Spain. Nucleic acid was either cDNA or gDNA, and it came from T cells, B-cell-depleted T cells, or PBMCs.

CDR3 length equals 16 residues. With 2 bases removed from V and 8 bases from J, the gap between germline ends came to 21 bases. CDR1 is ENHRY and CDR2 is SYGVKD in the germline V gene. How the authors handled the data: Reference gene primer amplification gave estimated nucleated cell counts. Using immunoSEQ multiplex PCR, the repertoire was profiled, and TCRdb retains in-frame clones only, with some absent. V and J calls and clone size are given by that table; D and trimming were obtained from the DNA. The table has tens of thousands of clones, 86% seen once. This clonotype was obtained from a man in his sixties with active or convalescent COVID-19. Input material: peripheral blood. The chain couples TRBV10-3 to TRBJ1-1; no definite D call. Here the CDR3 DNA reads TGTGCCATCAGTGAGAGTCCTTTTGCAGGAACTCCCGAAGCTTTCTTT. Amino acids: CAISESPFAGTPEAFF.